The source of this T cell receptor (beta chain) is a study of radiation and T cells in renal cell carcinoma. Sample time point: blood 4 weeks post-SBRT, at nephrectomy. Treatment denoted: 15 Gy SBRT to primary tumor, nephrectomy 4 weeks later. The table came from immunoSEQ multiplex PCR; TCRdb's copy has only in-frame clones and leaves some out. This table has 150,000 to 200,000 clones, less than 90% appearing once. Germline V lookup: CDR1 MGHRA, CDR2 YSYEKL. The CDR3 totals 16 residues. V lost 4 bases and J lost 2, with 14 bases in between. Source: blood, taken from a patient whose treatment included radiotherapy and nephrectomy. The sequence came from a woman between 50 and 59 years old with renal cell carcinoma. V is TRBV4-1 and J is TRBJ2-2; D is unresolved. CDR3 protein: CASSLRSWRNTGELFF. DNA of the CDR3: TGCGCCAGCAGCCTCCGGAGCTGGCGTAACACCGGGGAGCTGTTTTTT.